Following are 15 T cell receptor beta chains from one sample sequenced in a study of blood T cell repertoires in COVID-19. The data were produced by immunoSEQ multiplex PCR, yet TCRdb's version contains in-frame clones alone and is incomplete. The sample lists approximately 250,000 clones; around four fifths were seen once. The sample consisted of peripheral blood. These TCRs come from an older woman with active or convalescent COVID-19.

The chain links TRBV6-4 to TRBJ1-5, with D possibly being TRBD1 (6 bases). Per the germline V gene, CDR1 is MRHNA and CDR2 is SNTAGT. The length of the CDR3 is 13 residues. V lost 3 bases, J lost 7 bases, and 10 bases lay in between. CDR3 sequence: CASSEVRGQPQHF. The CDR3 bases are TGTGCCAGCAGTGAAGTCAGGGGCCAGCCCCAGCATTTT.

Remarks on this clone: This CDR3 fails to terminate in the conserved phenylalanine or tryptophan, so it likely reflects a read error. The DNA is omitted, as the CDR3 cannot be located on it reliably, and the CDR3 follows TCRdb's listing. The gene calls are TRBV6-6 and TRBJ1-6; the table's D call, TRBD1, was not checked against the DNA. Germline V lookup: CDR1 MNHNY, CDR2 SVGAGI (reference sequence). A total of 13 residues make up the CDR3, ends included. This CDR3 reads CASSYSAWDTCPS.

This rearrangement joins TRBV12-3 or TRBV12-4 to TRBJ2-5; TRBD1 is a possible D gene (5 bases). V dropped 6 bases and J dropped 5 bases, with 13 bases sitting between them. This CDR3 spans 13 amino acids. CDR3 region: CASRGLRHETQYF. CDR3 in DNA: TGTGCCAGCAGGGGGCTGCGTCACGAGACCCAGTACTTC.

V is TRBV24-1 and J is TRBJ2-1, with 11 bases lining up with TRBD2. Germline V gene lookup returns CDR1 KGHDR and CDR2 SFDVKD. V lost 4 bases to trimming and J lost 2 bases; unmatched junction nucleotides: 6. CDR3 size: 17 residues. CDR3 bases: TGTGCCACCAGTGACCCCTCTAGCGGGAGGCCCTACAATGAGCAGTTCTTC. It yields the protein CATSDPSSGRPYNEQFF.

V is TRBV7-2 and J is TRBJ2-1, with 7 bases fitting TRBD2. This CDR3 has 16 residues. Germline V gene lookup returns CDR1 SGHTA and CDR2 FQGNSA. The V and J ends lost 5 bases and 0 bases, in that order; junction bases with no gene match: 7. Here the CDR3 reads CASSPGGGPSYNEQFF. The CDR3 DNA is TGTGCCAGCAGCCCTGGCGGGGGACCCTCCTACAATGAGCAGTTCTTC.

Details on this clone: Distinct nucleotide sequences in the sample also encode this CDR3. This chain joins TRBV28 and TRBJ1-5, with TRBD1 as a possible D gene (6 bases). The CDR3 runs 14 residues. Deletions cut 5 bases from V and 6 bases from J, with 14 bases between. Germline CDR1 reads MDHEN; CDR2 reads SYDVKM. The CDR3 DNA follows: TGTGCCAGCAGTGTGGGGGGCGGGGGTCAGCCCCAGCATTTT. Translated: CASSVGGGGQPQHF. The whole variable domain, remainder taken from reference TRBV28 and TRBJ1-5, is DVKVTQSSRYLVKRTGEKVFLECVQDMDHENMFWYRQDPGLGLRLIYFSYDVKMKEKGDIPEGYSVSREKKERFSLILESASTNQTSMYLCASSVGGGGQPQHFGDGTRLSIL.

This chain joins TRBV29-1 and TRBJ2-2; maybe TRBD1 (6 bases). The V gene lost 6 bases and the J gene lost 1 base, with 6 bases spanning the gap. This CDR3 is 12 amino acids long. The germline V gene has CDR1 SQVTM and CDR2 ANQGSEA. The CDR3 DNA follows: TGCAGCGTCAGGGGGAACACCGGGGAGCTGTTTTTT. Translated, it gives CSVRGNTGELFF.

This clone was picked up one time. The rearrangement uses TRBV7-2 and TRBJ1-5; the match to TRBD1 covers 7 bases. After removal of 2 bases from V and 4 bases from J, the junction contained 2 bases not matched to a gene. The germline CDR1 and CDR2 sequences are SGHTA and FQGNSA. The CDR3 is 14 amino acids. DNA of the CDR3: TGTGCCAGCAGCTTACACAGGGGTAATCAGCCCCAGCATTTT. It yields the protein CASSLHRGNQPQHF. Based on the CDR3 plus reference TRBV7-2 and TRBJ1-5, the full variable domain is GAGVSQSPSNKVTEKGKDVELRCDPISGHTALYWYRQSLGQGLEFLIYFQGNSAPDKSGLPSDRFSAERTGGSVSTLTIQRTQQEDSAVYLCASSLHRGNQPQHFGDGTRLSIL.

The V call is TRBV5-1, the J call TRBJ1-6; no clear D gene. Per germline, CDR1 SGHRS and CDR2 YFSETQ. V lost 6 bases, J lost 7 bases, and 8 bases lay in between. CDR3 length equals 12 residues. In DNA, the CDR3 is TGCGCCAGCAATGAACAGAATTCACCCCTCCACTTT. This encodes CASNEQNSPLHF.

This chain joins TRBV3-1 (or the pseudogene TRBV3-2) and TRBJ2-1; TRBD2 agrees at 7 bases. V was pared by 2 bases and J by 9 bases, with 10 bases of the junction left unmatched. The CDR3 is made up of 15 amino acids. CDR1 and CDR2 from the germline V gene are LGHDT and YNNKEL (reference sequence). CDR3: CASSQSLWEGLEQFF. CDR3 DNA sequence: TGTGCCAGCAGCCAAAGCTTGTGGGAGGGCCTTGAGCAGTTCTTC.

The genes are TRBV5-6 and TRBJ2-5, with TRBD1 identical over 10 bases. This CDR3 comprises 15 residues. The V gene end was trimmed by 3 bases and the J gene end by 5 bases; junction bases not matched to a gene: 7. Germline-derived CDR1 and CDR2 are SGHDT and YYEEEE. In nucleotides, the CDR3 is TGTGCCAGCAGCTATAGGACAGGGGGGAGCGAGACCCAGTACTTC. Its protein is CASSYRTGGSETQYF.

This clone was seen more than once but under ten times. The gene calls are TRBV19 and TRBJ2-1, with 8 bases matching TRBD2. The V segment lost 7 bases and the J segment 7 bases; nucleotides outside the gene matches: 9. The germline gives CDR1 LNHDA, CDR2 SQIVND (reference sequence). The CDR3 totals 14 residues. Here the CDR3 reads CASTKGGRLNEQFF. In DNA form, the CDR3 reads TGTGCCAGTACCAAGGGCGGGAGGCTAAATGAGCAGTTCTTC.

The sample holds one count of this clone. The chain carries TRBV7-2 and TRBJ1-1; tentatively, D is TRBD1 (6 bases). Germline V gives CDR1 SGHTA, CDR2 FQGNSA. CDR3 size: 16 residues. Trimming stripped 5 bases from V and 2 bases from J, with 18 bases between. In nucleotides, the CDR3 is TGTGCCAGCAGCCGCCAAACAGGGTTTGGAAACACTGAAGCTTTCTTT. It codes for CASSRQTGFGNTEAFF.

This chain connects TRBV19 to TRBJ1-5; 7 bases are shared with TRBD1. V shed 5 bases, J shed 1 base, and the junction held 5 bases outside the gene matches. CDR3 length equals 15 residues. Germline V gene sequence: CDR1 LNHDA, CDR2 SQIVND (reference sequence). The CDR3 DNA reads TGTGCCAGTAGTGTCGGACAGGCCAGCAATCAGCCCCAGCATTTT. This encodes CASSVGQASNQPQHF.

The V call is TRBV30, the J call TRBJ1-1; D is uncertain. Germline V gene data show CDR1 as GTSNPN and CDR2 as SVGIG (reference sequence). This CDR3 comprises 14 residues. Deletions cut 0 bases from V and 0 bases from J, with 8 bases between. CDR3 nucleotides: TGTGCCTGGAGTGTAATAGCCGTGAACACTGAAGCTTTCTTT. Residues: CAWSVIAVNTEAFF.